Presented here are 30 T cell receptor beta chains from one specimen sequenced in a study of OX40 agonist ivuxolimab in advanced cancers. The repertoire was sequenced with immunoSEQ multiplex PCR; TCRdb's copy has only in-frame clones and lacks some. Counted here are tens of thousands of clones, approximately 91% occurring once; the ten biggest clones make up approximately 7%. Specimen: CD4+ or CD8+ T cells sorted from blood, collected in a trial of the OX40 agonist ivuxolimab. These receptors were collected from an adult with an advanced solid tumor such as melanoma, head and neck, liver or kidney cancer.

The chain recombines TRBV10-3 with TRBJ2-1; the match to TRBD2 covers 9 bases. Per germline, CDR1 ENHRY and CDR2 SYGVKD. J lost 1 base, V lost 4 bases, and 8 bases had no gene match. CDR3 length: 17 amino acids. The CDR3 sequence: CAISAGSGRFSYNEQFF. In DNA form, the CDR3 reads TGTGCCATCAGTGCGGGTAGCGGGAGATTTTCCTACAATGAGCAGTTCTTC.

In nucleotides, the CDR3 is TGTGCCAGCAGCCCTAGGACGGGGGGGAACACTGAAGCTTTCTTT. Its protein product is CASSPRTGGNTEAFF. This rearrangement joins TRBV5-5 to TRBJ1-1; maybe TRBD1 (5 bases). Germline assignment: CDR1 SGHKS and CDR2 YYEKEE (reference sequence). Trimming took off 4 bases at V and 1 base at J, with 14 bases between the two ends. CDR3 size: 15 residues.

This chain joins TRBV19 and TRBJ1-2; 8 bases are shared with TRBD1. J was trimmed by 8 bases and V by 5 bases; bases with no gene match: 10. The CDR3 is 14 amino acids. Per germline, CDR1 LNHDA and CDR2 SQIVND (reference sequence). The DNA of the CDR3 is TGTGCCAGTAGTCCCCGGGACAGGTTCGGGGGCTACACCTTC. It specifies CASSPRDRFGGYTF.

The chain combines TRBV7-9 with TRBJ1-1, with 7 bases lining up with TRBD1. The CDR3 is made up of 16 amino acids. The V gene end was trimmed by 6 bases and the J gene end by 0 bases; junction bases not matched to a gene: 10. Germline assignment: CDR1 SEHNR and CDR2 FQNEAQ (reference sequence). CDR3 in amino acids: CASRAPTGTVNTEAFF. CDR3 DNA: TGTGCCAGCAGGGCACCGACAGGGACGGTGAACACTGAAGCTTTCTTT. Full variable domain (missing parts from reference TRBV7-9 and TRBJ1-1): DTGVSQNPRHKITKRGQNVTFRCDPISEHNRLYWYRQTLGQGPEFLTYFQNEAQLEKSRLLSDRFSAERPKGSFSTLEIQRTEQGDSAMYLCASRAPTGTVNTEAFFGQGTRLTVV.

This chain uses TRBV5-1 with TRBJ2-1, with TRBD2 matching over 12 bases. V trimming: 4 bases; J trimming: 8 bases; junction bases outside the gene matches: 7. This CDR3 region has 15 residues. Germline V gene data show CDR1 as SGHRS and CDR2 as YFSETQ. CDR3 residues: CASSTGLAGTDEQFF. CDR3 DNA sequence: TGCGCCAGCAGCACCGGACTAGCGGGAACGGATGAGCAGTTCTTC.

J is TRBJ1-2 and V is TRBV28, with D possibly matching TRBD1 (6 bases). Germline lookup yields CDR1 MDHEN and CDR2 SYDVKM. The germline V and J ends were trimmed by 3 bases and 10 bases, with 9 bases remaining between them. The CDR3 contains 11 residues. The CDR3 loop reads CASSLGGAYTF. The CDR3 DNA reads TGTGCCAGCAGTTTGGGGGGGGCCTACACCTTC.

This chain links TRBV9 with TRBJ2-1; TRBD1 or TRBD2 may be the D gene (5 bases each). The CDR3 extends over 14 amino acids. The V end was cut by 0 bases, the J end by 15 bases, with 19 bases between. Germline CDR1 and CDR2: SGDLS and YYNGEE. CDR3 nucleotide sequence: TGTGCCAGCAGCGTAGGCTCGGAGAGGGGAATTCCGTTCTTC. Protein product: CASSVGSERGIPFF.

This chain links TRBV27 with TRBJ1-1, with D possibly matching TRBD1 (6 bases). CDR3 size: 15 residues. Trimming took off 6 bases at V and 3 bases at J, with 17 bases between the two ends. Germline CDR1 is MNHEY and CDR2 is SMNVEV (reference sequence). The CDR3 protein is CASSLRRGGDTEAFF. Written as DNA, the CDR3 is TGTGCCAGCAGCCTAAGGAGGGGGGGAGACACTGAAGCTTTCTTT.

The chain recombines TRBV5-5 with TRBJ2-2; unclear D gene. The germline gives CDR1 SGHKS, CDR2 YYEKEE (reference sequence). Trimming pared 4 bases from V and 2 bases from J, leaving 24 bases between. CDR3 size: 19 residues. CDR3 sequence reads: CASSLPYLSGRPNTGELFF. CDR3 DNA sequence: TGTGCCAGCAGCCTACCTTACCTGTCGGGCAGACCAAACACCGGGGAGCTGTTTTTT.

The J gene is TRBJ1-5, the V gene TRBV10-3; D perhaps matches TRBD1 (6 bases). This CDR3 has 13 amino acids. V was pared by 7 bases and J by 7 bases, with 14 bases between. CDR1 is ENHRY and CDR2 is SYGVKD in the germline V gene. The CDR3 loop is CAITTGIGQPQHF. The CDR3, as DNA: TGTGCCATCACTACAGGGATCGGCCAGCCCCAGCATTTT.

CDR3 protein: CAISEKETQYF. As DNA, the CDR3 is TGTGCCATCAGTGAAAAAGAGACCCAGTACTTC. This rearrangement joins TRBV10-3 to TRBJ2-5; D is uncertain. V lost 3 bases and J 3 bases, leaving 2 bases between the germline ends. CDR1 is ENHRY, CDR2 SYGVKD, per germline. This CDR3 has 11 amino acids.

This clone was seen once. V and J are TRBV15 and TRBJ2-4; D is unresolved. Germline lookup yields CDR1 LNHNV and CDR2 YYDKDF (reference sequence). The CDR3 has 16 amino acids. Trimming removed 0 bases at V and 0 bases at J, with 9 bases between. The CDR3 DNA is TGTGCCACCAGCAGAGATGTGACGGGAGCCAAAAACATTCAGTACTTC. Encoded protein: CATSRDVTGAKNIQYF. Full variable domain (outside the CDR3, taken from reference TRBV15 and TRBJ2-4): DAMVIQNPRYQVTQFGKPVTLSCSQTLNHNVMYWYQQKSSQAPKLLFHYYDKDFNNEADTPDNFQSRRPNTSFCFLDIRSPGLGDTAMYLCATSRDVTGAKNIQYFGAGTRLSVL.

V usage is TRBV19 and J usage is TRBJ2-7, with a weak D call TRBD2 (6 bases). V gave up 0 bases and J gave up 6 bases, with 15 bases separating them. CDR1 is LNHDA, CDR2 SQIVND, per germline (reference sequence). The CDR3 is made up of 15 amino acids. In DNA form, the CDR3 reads TGTGCCAGTAGTATAGATCTCCGCTCTAGCGCCGAGCAGTACTTC. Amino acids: CASSIDLRSSAEQYF.

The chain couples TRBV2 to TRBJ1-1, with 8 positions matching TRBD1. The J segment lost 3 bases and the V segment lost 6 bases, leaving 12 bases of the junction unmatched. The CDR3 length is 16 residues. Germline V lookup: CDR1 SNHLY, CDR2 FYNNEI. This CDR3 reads CASSRLRRGQYTEAFF. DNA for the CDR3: TGTGCCAGCAGCCGCCTCCGCAGGGGGCAATACACTGAAGCTTTCTTT.

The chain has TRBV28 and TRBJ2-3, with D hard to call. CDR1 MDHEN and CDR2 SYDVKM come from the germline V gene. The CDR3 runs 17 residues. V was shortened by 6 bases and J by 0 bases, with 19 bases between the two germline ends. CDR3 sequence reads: CASSPPGTIPSTDTQYF. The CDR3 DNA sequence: TGTGCCAGCAGCCCCCCGGGCACTATCCCTAGCACAGATACGCAGTATTTT. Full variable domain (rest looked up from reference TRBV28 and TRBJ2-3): DVKVTQSSRYLVKRTGEKVFLECVQDMDHENMFWYRQDPGLGLRLIYFSYDVKMKEKGDIPEGYSVSREKKERFSLILESASTNQTSMYLCASSPPGTIPSTDTQYFGPGTRLTVL.

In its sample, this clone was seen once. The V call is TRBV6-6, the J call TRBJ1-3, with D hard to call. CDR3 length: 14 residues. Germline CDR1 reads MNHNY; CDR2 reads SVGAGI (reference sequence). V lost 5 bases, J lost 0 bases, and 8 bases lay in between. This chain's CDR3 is CASSHSDSGNTIYF. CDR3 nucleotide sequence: TGTGCCAGCAGTCACAGTGACTCTGGAAACACCATATATTTT.

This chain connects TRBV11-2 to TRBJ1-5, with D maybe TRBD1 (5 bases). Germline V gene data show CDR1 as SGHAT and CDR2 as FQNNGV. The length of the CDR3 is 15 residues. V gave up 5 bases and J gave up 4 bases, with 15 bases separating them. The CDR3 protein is CASSLEGGVNQPQHF. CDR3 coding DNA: TGTGCCAGCAGCCTGGAGGGAGGGGTAAATCAGCCCCAGCATTTT. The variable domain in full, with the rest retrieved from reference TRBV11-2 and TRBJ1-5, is EAGVAQSPRYKIIEKRQSVAFWCNPISGHATLYWYQQILGQGPKLLIQFQNNGVVDDSQLPKDRFSAERLKGVDSTLKIQPAKLEDSAVYLCASSLEGGVNQPQHFGDGTRLSIL.

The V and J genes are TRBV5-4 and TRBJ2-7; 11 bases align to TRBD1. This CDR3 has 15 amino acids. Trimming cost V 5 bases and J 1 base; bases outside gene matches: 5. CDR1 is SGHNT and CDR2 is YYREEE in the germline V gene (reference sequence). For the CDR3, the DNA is TGTGCCAGCAGTGTCGGACAGGGGGCATCCTACGAGCAGTACTTC. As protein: CASSVGQGASYEQYF.

The CDR3 loop is CASSEDRGNQPQHF. The CDR3 bases are TGTGCCAGCAGTGAAGACCGGGGCAATCAGCCCCAGCATTTT. The rearrangement links TRBV6-5 to TRBJ1-5; D ambiguous. Trimming removed 5 bases at V and 2 bases at J, with 10 bases between. Looked up from germline, CDR1 is MNHEY and CDR2 is SVGAGI. The CDR3 has 14 amino acids.

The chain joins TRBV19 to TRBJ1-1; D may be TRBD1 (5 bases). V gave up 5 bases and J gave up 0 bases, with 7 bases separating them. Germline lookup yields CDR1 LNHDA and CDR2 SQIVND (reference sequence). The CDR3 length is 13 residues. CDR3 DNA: TGTGCCAGTAGTCTGACAGTGAACACTGAAGCTTTCTTT. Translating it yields CASSLTVNTEAFF. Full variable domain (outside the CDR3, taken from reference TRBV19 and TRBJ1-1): DGGITQSPKYLFRKEGQNVTLSCEQNLNHDAMYWYRQDPGQGLRLIYYSQIVNDFQKGDIAEGYSVSREKKESFPLTVTSAQKNPTAFYLCASSLTVNTEAFFGQGTRLTVV.

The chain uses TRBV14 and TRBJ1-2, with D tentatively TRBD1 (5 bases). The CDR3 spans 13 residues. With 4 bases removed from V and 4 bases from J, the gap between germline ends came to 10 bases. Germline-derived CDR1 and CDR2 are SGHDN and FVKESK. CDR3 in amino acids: CASSPDTSYGYTF. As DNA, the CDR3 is TGTGCCAGCAGCCCGGACACCAGCTATGGCTACACCTTC.

CDR3 in amino acids: CSVEMASSGANVLTF. The CDR3 coding sequence is TGCAGCGTTGAGATGGCTAGCTCTGGGGCCAACGTCCTGACTTTC. The chain carries TRBV29-1 and TRBJ2-6; no clear D gene. Per the germline V gene, CDR1 is SQVTM and CDR2 is ANQGSEA. The CDR3 has 15 residues. The V end lost 3 bases, the J end lost 0 bases, and 9 bases lay between the germline ends.

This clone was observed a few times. CDR3 bases: TGTGCCAGGGACTCGGGGGCCCGCACAGATACGCAGTATTTT. This codes for CARDSGARTDTQYF. V and J are TRBV11-2 and TRBJ2-3, with D perhaps matching TRBD1 or TRBD2 (6 bases each). Trimming took 9 bases from V and 1 from J, leaving 14 bases between them. The CDR3 sequence is 14 residues long. Germline CDR1 is SGHAT and CDR2 is FQNNGV.

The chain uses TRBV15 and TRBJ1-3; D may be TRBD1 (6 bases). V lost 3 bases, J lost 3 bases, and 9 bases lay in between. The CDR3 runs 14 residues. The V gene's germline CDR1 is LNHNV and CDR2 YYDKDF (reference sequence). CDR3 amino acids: CATSSEQGGNTIYF. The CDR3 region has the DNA TGTGCCACCAGCAGTGAACAGGGTGGAAACACCATATATTTT. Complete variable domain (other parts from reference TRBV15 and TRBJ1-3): DAMVIQNPRYQVTQFGKPVTLSCSQTLNHNVMYWYQQKSSQAPKLLFHYYDKDFNNEADTPDNFQSRRPNTSFCFLDIRSPGLGDTAMYLCATSSEQGGNTIYFGEGSWLTVV.

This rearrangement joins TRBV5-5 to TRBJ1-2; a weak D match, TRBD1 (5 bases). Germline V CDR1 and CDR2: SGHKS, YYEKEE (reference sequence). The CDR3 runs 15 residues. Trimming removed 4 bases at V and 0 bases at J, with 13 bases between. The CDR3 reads CASSPDGAANYGYTF. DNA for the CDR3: TGTGCCAGCAGCCCGGACGGGGCAGCTAACTATGGCTACACCTTC.

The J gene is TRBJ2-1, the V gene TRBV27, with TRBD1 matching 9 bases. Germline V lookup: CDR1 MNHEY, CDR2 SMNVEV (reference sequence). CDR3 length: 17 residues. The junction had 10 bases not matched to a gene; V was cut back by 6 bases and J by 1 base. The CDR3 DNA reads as TGTGCCAGCAGGAGAGCCGGGACAGGGAGTTCCTACAATGAGCAGTTCTTC. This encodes CASRRAGTGSSYNEQFF.

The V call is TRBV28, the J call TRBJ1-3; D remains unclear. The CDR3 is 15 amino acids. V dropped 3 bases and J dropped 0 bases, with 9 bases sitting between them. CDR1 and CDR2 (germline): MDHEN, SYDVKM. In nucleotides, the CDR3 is TGTGCCAGCAGTTTTCTCATAGGCTCTGGAAACACCATATATTTT. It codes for CASSFLIGSGNTIYF.

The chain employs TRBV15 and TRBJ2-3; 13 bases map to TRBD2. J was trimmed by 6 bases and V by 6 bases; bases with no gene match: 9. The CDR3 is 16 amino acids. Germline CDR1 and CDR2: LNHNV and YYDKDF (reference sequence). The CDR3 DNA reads TGTGCCACCAGACCAGGGTTACTAGCGGGGGGGGATACGCAGTATTTT. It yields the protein CATRPGLLAGGDTQYF.

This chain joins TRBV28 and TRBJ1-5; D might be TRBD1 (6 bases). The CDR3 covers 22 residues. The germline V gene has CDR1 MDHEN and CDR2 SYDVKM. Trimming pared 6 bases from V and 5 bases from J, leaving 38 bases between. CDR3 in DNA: TGTGCCAGCAGCTACCCTACACCGGGGCCAGGGGTTCGGTTCAGTACGGATCAGCCCCAGCATTTT. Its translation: CASSYPTPGPGVRFSTDQPQHF.

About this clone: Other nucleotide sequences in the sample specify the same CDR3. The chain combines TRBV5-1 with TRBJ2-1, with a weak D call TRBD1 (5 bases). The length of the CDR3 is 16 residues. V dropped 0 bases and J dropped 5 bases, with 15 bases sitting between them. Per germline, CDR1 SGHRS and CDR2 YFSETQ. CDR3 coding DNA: TGCGCCAGCAGCTTGGCCCCAGGGCTAGGGGACAATGAGCAGTTCTTC. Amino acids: CASSLAPGLGDNEQFF.